The 14 T cell receptor beta chains below all came from one sample that was sequenced in a study of T cell responses to AZD1222 COVID-19 vaccine. Clones were read by immunoSEQ multiplex PCR, and TCRdb kept only the in-frame ones, dropping some. The table records about 140,000 clones, 88% of them present only once. The sample was peripheral blood, taken on day 0 of AZD1222 vaccination. These receptors all stem from an adult in good health.

The rearrangement joins TRBV29-1 to TRBJ1-1; weak D call: TRBD1 (6 bases). Germline V gene lookup returns CDR1 SQVTM and CDR2 ANQGSEA. The CDR3 contains 13 residues. V lost 6 bases and J lost 5, with 16 bases in between. CDR3 nucleotides: TGCAGCGTCGAGGAACAGGGAAGAACTGAAGCTTTCTTT. Amino acid sequence: CSVEEQGRTEAFF.

This sequence joins TRBV9 and TRBJ1-5; no definite D call. Trimming shortened V by 0 bases and J by 4 bases, and 5 bases separated the two germline ends. The CDR3 runs to 13 residues. The germline CDR1 and CDR2 sequences are SGDLS and YYNGEE. As DNA, the CDR3 is TGTGCCAGCAGCGTAGGCCCAAATCAGCCCCAGCATTTT. This gives the protein CASSVGPNQPQHF.

To note about this clone: This same CDR3 is encoded by further DNA sequences in the sample. The gene calls are TRBV19 and TRBJ1-2; D is possibly TRBD1 (5 bases). The CDR3 is 12 amino acids. Deletions cut 2 bases from V and 4 bases from J, with 5 bases between. Looked up from germline, CDR1 is LNHDA and CDR2 is SQIVND (reference sequence). This CDR3 is CASSITGYGYTF. The CDR3 nucleotides read TGTGCCAGTAGTATAACAGGCTATGGCTACACCTTC.

The chain employs TRBV5-1 and TRBJ2-7, with a weak D call TRBD1 (5 bases). The CDR3 runs 14 residues. CDR1 SGHRS and CDR2 YFSETQ come from the germline V gene. Trimming removed 2 bases from V and 5 bases from J, with 14 bases in between. The CDR3 sequence: CASSFGQGRDEQYF. For the CDR3, the DNA is TGCGCCAGCAGCTTCGGGCAGGGCAGGGACGAGCAGTACTTC.

The chain uses TRBV9 and TRBJ2-2; D is uncertain. Per germline, CDR1 SGDLS and CDR2 YYNGEE. Trimming took 0 bases from V and 2 from J, leaving 11 bases between them. The CDR3 spans 16 residues. The CDR3: CASSVGLALNTGELFF. DNA for the CDR3: TGTGCCAGCAGCGTAGGGTTAGCCTTAAACACCGGGGAGCTGTTTTTT. Full variable domain (remainder filled in from reference TRBV9 and TRBJ2-2): DSGVTQTPKHLITATGQRVTLRCSPRSGDLSVYWYQQSLDQGLQFLIQYYNGEERAKGNILERFSAQQFPDLHSELNLSSLELGDSALYFCASSVGLALNTGELFFGEGSRLTVL.

The rearrangement uses TRBV5-6 and TRBJ2-3; D perhaps matches TRBD1 (6 bases). CDR3 length: 14 amino acids. In germline, CDR1 is SGHDT, CDR2 YYEEEE. Trimming took 0 bases from V and 1 from J, leaving 6 bases between them. The CDR3 nucleotides read TGTGCCAGCAGCTTGGGGACAGGCACAGATACGCAGTATTTT. Its protein is CASSLGTGTDTQYF.

The genes are TRBV24-1 and TRBJ1-6; possibly TRBD1 for D (6 bases). This CDR3 region has 14 residues. V gave up 4 bases and J gave up 8 bases, with 11 bases separating them. Germline values: CDR1 KGHDR, CDR2 SFDVKD. The CDR3: CATSEGARDSPLHF. The CDR3 region has the DNA TGTGCCACCAGTGAGGGGGCGAGGGATTCACCCCTCCACTTT.

The chain employs TRBV20-1 and TRBJ1-1; the D is unclear. CDR1 is DFQATT and CDR2 is SNEGSKA in the germline V gene (reference sequence). The V end lost 2 bases, the J end lost 4 bases, and 5 bases lay between the germline ends. This CDR3 has 11 residues. The CDR3 sequence: CSARPATEAFF. The DNA of the CDR3 is TGCAGTGCTAGACCTGCCACTGAAGCTTTCTTT.

This clone was recorded once. This chain links TRBV19 with TRBJ2-2; D is possibly TRBD1 (6 bases). V lost 6 bases to trimming and J lost 6 bases, with 8 bases between them. Per germline, CDR1 LNHDA and CDR2 SQIVND (reference sequence). CDR3 length equals 12 residues. The CDR3 DNA reads as TGTGCCAGTAGACAGGGTTCCGGGGAGCTGTTTTTT. Amino acid sequence: CASRQGSGELFF.

V and J are TRBV5-1 and TRBJ2-2; D not certain. The CDR3 runs to 15 residues. V was shortened by 6 bases and J by 0 bases, with 12 bases between the two germline ends. Germline CDR1 reads SGHRS; CDR2 reads YFSETQ. DNA for the CDR3: TGCGCCAGCACCGTCTCCAATACGAACACCGGGGAGCTGTTTTTT. This codes for CASTVSNTNTGELFF.

CDR3 protein: CASSYGPGTYNEQFF. CDR3 in DNA: TGTGCCAGCAGTTACGGTCCAGGGACCTACAATGAGCAGTTCTTC. The V and J genes are TRBV6-5 and TRBJ2-1, with a possible D match to TRBD1 (5 bases). The CDR3 extends over 15 amino acids. Germline V gives CDR1 MNHEY, CDR2 SVGAGI. Trimming removed 2 bases at V and 2 bases at J, with 10 bases between.

The chain links TRBV10-3 to TRBJ1-2, with D possibly TRBD1 on 6 matching bases. Trimming removed 10 bases from V and 0 bases from J, with 12 bases in between. From germline, CDR1 is ENHRY and CDR2 SYGVKD. The CDR3 contains 13 residues. The CDR3 region has the DNA TGTGCCAGCCAACAGGGTACTAACTATGGCTACACCTTC. It specifies CASQQGTNYGYTF.

The gene calls are TRBV20-1 and TRBJ1-5; maybe TRBD1 (5 bases). V was clipped by 6 bases and J by 11 bases, with 14 bases between them. This CDR3 spans 11 amino acids. Per germline, CDR1 DFQATT and CDR2 SNEGSKA (reference sequence). The CDR3 reads CSAEDSRAQHF. The CDR3 DNA reads TGCAGTGCAGAAGACAGTAGGGCCCAGCATTTT.

The J gene is TRBJ1-3, the V gene TRBV24-1; 9 positions agree with TRBD1. V dropped 4 bases and J dropped 5; count of bases not matched to a gene: 5. Germline CDR1 is KGHDR and CDR2 is SFDVKD. The CDR3 is 15 residues long. The CDR3 loop is CATSDTGTGRNTIYF. DNA of the CDR3: TGTGCCACCAGTGACACCGGGACAGGGAGAAACACCATATATTTT.